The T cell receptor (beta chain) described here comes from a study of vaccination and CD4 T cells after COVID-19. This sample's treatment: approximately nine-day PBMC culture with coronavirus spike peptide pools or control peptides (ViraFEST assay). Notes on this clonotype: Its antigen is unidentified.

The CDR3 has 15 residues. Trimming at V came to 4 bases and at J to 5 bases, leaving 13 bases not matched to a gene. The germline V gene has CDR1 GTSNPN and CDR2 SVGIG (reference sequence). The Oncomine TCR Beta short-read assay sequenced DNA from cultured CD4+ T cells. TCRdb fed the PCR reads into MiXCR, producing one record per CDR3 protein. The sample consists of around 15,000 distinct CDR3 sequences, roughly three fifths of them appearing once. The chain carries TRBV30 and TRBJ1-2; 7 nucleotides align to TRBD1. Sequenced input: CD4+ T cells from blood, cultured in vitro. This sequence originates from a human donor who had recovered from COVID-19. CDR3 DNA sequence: TGTGCCTGGAACCACAAGACAGGGTCCTTTTATGGCTACACCTTC. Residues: CAWNHKTGSFYGYTF.